The 10 T cell receptor beta chains below come from one sample, sequenced in a study of blood T cell repertoires in COVID-19. The repertoire was sequenced with immunoSEQ multiplex PCR; TCRdb's copy has only in-frame clones and lacks some. The table includes approximately 530,000 clones, about 89% detected once. The sample was peripheral blood. These receptors all come from a woman between 45 and 65 years old with COVID-19, enrolled during active disease.

A word on this clone: At the DNA level, this CDR3 is encoded by other sequences in the same sample as well. The rearrangement uses TRBV24-1 and TRBJ2-2; 7 bases match TRBD2. V shed 4 bases, J shed 5 bases, and the junction held 3 bases outside the gene matches. The CDR3 is 14 amino acids. Germline CDR1 KGHDR, CDR2 SFDVKD. The CDR3 DNA reads as TGTGCCACCAGTGAGCAGGGAGGGACCGGGGAGCTGTTTTTT. It codes for CATSEQGGTGELFF.

The chain recombines TRBV9 with TRBJ2-1, with 14 bases that match TRBD2. The CDR3 totals 16 residues. V trimming: 4 bases; J trimming: 8 bases; junction bases outside the gene matches: 8. From germline, CDR1 is SGDLS and CDR2 YYNGEE. The chain's CDR3 is CASSSGTSGGSDEQFF. In DNA, the CDR3 is TGTGCCAGCAGCAGTGGGACTAGCGGGGGTAGTGATGAGCAGTTCTTC.

The gene calls are TRBV5-1 and TRBJ2-2, with 14 bases that match TRBD2. V lost 3 bases and J lost 10; bases outside the gene matches: 8. CDR3 size: 16 residues. The germline gives CDR1 SGHRS, CDR2 YFSETQ. The CDR3 DNA sequence: TGCGCCAGCAGCTACGACGGACTAGCGGGGGGCCAGGAGCTGTTTTTT. Translation gives CASSYDGLAGGQELFF.

This chain connects TRBV29-1 to TRBJ1-3; the D is unclear. Trimming left V 0 bases short and J 2 bases short, with 11 bases between. Germline-derived CDR1 and CDR2 are SQVTM and ANQGSEA. This CDR3 has 15 amino acids. The CDR3 coding sequence is TGCAGCGTTGAAGATGAATGGGAGACTGGAAACACCATATATTTT. It is translated as CSVEDEWETGNTIYF.

V gene TRBV28 combines with J gene TRBJ1-1; no clear D. The germline V gene encodes CDR1 MDHEN and CDR2 SYDVKM. V was pared by 4 bases and J by 9 bases, with 6 bases between. The CDR3 sequence is 10 residues long. CDR3 sequence (DNA): TGTGCCAGCAGTTCGTTCCAAGCTTTCTTT. Amino acids: CASSSFQAFF.

This clone was detected only once. The chain carries TRBV6-1 and TRBJ1-2; 9 bases are shared with TRBD1. The V gene's germline CDR1 is MNHNS and CDR2 SASEGT. Unmatched junction bases numbered 1, after V lost 1 base and J lost 4 bases. CDR3 length equals 14 residues. CDR3 residues: CASSEDRGPYGYTF. CDR3 sequence (DNA): TGTGCCAGCAGTGAAGACAGGGGGCCCTATGGCTACACCTTC.

The chain has TRBV10-1 and TRBJ2-1; TRBD1 matches 8 bases. This CDR3 spans 16 amino acids. The J segment lost 3 bases and the V segment lost 6 bases, leaving 10 bases of the junction unmatched. Germline-derived CDR1 and CDR2 are WNHNN and SYGVQD (reference sequence). CDR3 amino acids: CASRVRQGSFYNEQFF. CDR3 nucleotides: TGCGCCAGCAGAGTTCGACAGGGGAGCTTCTACAATGAGCAGTTCTTC.

V gene TRBV28 combines with J gene TRBJ2-7; 10 nucleotides line up with TRBD2. The length of the CDR3 is 14 residues. CDR1 MDHEN and CDR2 SYDVKM come from the germline V gene. The junction had 4 bases not matched to a gene; V was cut back by 6 bases and J by 2 bases. The DNA for the CDR3 is TGTGCCAGCAGAAAAAGCGGGGGGGCCTACGAGCAGTACTTC. As protein: CASRKSGGAYEQYF. Based on the CDR3 plus reference TRBV28 and TRBJ2-7, the full variable domain is DVKVTQSSRYLVKRTGEKVFLECVQDMDHENMFWYRQDPGLGLRLIYFSYDVKMKEKGDIPEGYSVSREKKERFSLILESASTNQTSMYLCASRKSGGAYEQYFGPGTRLTVT.

This clone was picked up one time. The chain couples TRBV27 to TRBJ1-1; D is perhaps TRBD1 (5 bases). The CDR3 covers 13 residues. The germline CDR1 and CDR2 sequences are MNHEY and SMNVEV (reference sequence). Between the trimmed V and J ends, which lost 2 bases and 5 bases, there was a span of 9 bases. CDR3: CASSLVGGTEAFF. In nucleotides, the CDR3 is TGTGCCAGCAGTTTAGTCGGGGGAACTGAAGCTTTCTTT.

As concerns this clone: This same CDR3 is encoded by further DNA sequences in the sample. The J gene is TRBJ1-1, the V gene TRBV7-8, with 8 positions matching TRBD1. The germline V gene has CDR1 SGHVS and CDR2 FQNEAQ. This CDR3 contains 13 residues. J lost 11 bases, V lost 8 bases, and 13 bases had no gene match. The DNA for the CDR3 is TGTGCCAGCGGCCTATCTACAGGGGGTCGGGCTTTCTTT. Its protein product is CASGLSTGGRAFF. Filled out from reference TRBV7-8 and TRBJ1-1, the complete variable domain reads GAGVSQSPRYKVAKRGQDVALRCDPISGHVSLFWYQQALGQGPEFLTYFQNEAQLDKSGLPSDRFFAERPEGSVSTLKIQRTQQEDSAVYLCASGLSTGGRAFFGQGTRLTVV.